This TCR beta chain was captured in a study of T cell responses to AZD1222 COVID-19 vaccine (dated by TCRdb to about 2021). With respect to the entire study: A total of about 230 trial participants underwent TCR sequencing, of whom about 200 received two doses of AZD1222 and some 26 received two doses of the MenACWY control vaccine. Enrollment into the trials was organized by age into subgroups of 18-55, 56-69 and 70-plus years, and those subgroups contained roughly 150, 30 and 60 TCR-sequenced participants, respectively. General study outcomes and caveats: Most participants were white British and females outnumbered males, and the authors suggested that clonal diversity may have been underestimated. The vaccine-associated CD4 TCRs covered the entire spike protein, and the dominant responses fell in regions 160-218 and 743-854. Reportedly, close to half of the unique spike-specific TCRs recognized epitopes lying outside the regions that are mutated in the B.1.351 and B.1.1.7 variants. Spike-specific TCR breadth and depth rose significantly after two AZD1222 doses compared with day 0 and with MenACWY recipients. Because no day 14 peak-response samples were available, repertoires were characterized only after the peak T cell response. Conclusions about previously exposed vaccinees are limited, since just 5 to 7 AZD1222 recipients were seropositive for SARS-CoV-2 at baseline. In the small 56-69-year group, the increase in depth fell short of significance, most likely because of low power.

The CDR3 regions of human TCRbeta chains were subjected to immunosequencing. From the authors' description of their analysis: Repertoire TCRs were matched against a reference library of SARS-CoV-2-specific TCRs generated with the MIRA antigen-specificity platform. Breadth was defined as the fraction of unique TCRs that were SARS-CoV-2-associated, and depth was defined as the fraction of total T cells that were SARS-CoV-2-associated. Each spike-specific TCR was assigned to its reactive spike region and to a CD4 or CD8 class using the MIRA data. Log10-transformed breadth and depth values were compared by one-way ANOVA with Sidak's multiple comparisons tests. The immuneACCESS repertoire file appears here via TCRdb, limited to in-frame rearrangements. These files lack a portion of the clones; in checked studies, under half of the deficit traces to unresolved V genes, and the cause of the others is not known. The V and J calls and clone size come from that table; D and trimming were worked out from the DNA. Here the sample has about 120,000 clones; more than 65% occur a single time. The ten largest clonotypes hold approximately 26% of the sample.

With regard to this clone: The antigen it binds to is not known. No much larger clone is present one base from it, and per-base qualities are unavailable.

The label giving this sample's time point can be read as: about 28 days (+/-7) after the second vaccine dose. AZD1222 recipients with second doses at about 4 weeks or about 12 weeks were pooled, because spike-specific TCR depth and breadth did not differ between schedules. The vaccinee samples were drawn from two UK trials, COV001 and COV002, one of which was a single-blind randomized controlled phase 2/3 trial testing AZD1222 (ChAdOx1 nCoV-19) in healthy adults. For TCRbeta chain sequencing, PBMC samples were collected from trial participants at day 0 and at day 28 after the second dose. From cysteine to phenylalanine, the CDR3 is 16 amino acids long. The only DNA kept is the CDR3, 48 bases in frame from the first base. Reading the germline V gene (reference sequence) gives CDR1 LGHDT and CDR2 YNNKEL. The germline ends are 15 bases apart after V is trimmed by 5 bases and J by 2 bases.

The material was peripheral blood, obtained 28 days after the second AZD1222 dose. This TCR derives from an adult who received the AZD1222 COVID-19 vaccine. The rearrangement joined TRBV3-1 (or the pseudogene TRBV3-2) to TRBJ2-2; the D gene could be either TRBD1 or TRBD2, each agreeing at 5 bases. CDR3 reads: CASSSRGPRNTGELFF. The nucleotide sequence reads as follows: TGTGCCAGCAGCTCTCGGGGACCTCGTAACACCGGGGAGCTGTTTTTT.